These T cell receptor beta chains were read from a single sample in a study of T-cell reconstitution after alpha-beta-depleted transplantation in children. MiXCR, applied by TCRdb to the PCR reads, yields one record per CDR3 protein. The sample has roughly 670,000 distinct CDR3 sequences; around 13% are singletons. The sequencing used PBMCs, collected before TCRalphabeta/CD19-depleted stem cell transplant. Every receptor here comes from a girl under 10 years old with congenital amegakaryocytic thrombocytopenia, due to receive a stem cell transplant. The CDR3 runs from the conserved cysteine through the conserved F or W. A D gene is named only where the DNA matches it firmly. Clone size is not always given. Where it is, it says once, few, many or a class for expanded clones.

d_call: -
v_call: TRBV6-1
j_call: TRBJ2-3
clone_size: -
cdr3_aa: CASSRPGSGTDTQYF
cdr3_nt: TGTGCCAGCAGTCGGCCCGGATCCGGCACAGATACGCAGTATTTT

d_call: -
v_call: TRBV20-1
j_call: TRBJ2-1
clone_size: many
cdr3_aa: CSASSPQGLNEQFF
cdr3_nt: TGCAGTGCTAGTTCACCCCAGGGTCTAAATGAGCAGTTCTTC

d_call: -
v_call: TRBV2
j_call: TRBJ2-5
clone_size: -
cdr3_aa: CASSLGRWKRTQYF
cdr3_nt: TGTGCCAGCAGTCTCGGGAGATGGAAGAGGACCCAGTACTTC

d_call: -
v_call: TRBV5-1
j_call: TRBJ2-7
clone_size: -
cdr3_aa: CASSGGATYEQYF
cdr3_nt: TGCGCCAGCAGTGGCGGGGCGACCTACGAGCAGTACTTC

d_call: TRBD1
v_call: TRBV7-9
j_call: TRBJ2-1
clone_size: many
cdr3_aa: CASSHQGVQSSYNEQFF
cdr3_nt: TGTGCCAGCAGCCACCAGGGGGTCCAGAGCTCCTACAATGAGCAGTTCTTC

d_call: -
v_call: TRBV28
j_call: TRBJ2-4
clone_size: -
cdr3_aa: CTIKPKRDKNIQYF
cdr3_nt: TGTACCATTAAGCCCAAGAGGGACAAAAACATTCAGTACTTC

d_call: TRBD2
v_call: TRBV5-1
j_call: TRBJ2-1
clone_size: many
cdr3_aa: CASSTSGINEQFF
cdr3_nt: TGCGCCAGCAGTACTAGCGGGATCAATGAGCAGTTCTTC

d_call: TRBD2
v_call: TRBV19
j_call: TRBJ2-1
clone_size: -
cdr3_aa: CASSISGRLLSLSYNEQFF
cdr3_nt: TGTGCCAGTAGTATAAGCGGGAGACTCCTAAGTCTTTCCTACAATGAGCAGTTCTTC

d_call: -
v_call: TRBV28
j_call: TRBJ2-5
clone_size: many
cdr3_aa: CASSFDEGGWETQYF
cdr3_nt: TGTGCCAGCAGTTTCGACGAGGGCGGATGGGAGACCCAGTACTTC

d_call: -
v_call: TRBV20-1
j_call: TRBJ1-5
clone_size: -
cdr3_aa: CSASQGWQPQHF
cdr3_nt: TGCAGTGCTAGCCAGGGGTGGCAGCCCCAGCATTTT

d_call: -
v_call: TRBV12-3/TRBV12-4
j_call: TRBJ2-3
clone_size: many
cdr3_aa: CASSSGQLINTDTQYF
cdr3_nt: TGTGCCAGCAGTTCAGGGCAGCTAATTAACACAGATACGCAGTATTTT

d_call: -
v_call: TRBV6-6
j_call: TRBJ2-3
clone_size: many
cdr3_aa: CASSYSSDTQYF
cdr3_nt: TGTGCCAGCAGCTACTCTTCAGATACGCAGTATTTT

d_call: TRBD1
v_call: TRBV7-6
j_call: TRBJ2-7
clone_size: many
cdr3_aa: CASSSLDRIYEQYF
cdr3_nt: TGTGCCAGCAGCTCCCTGGACAGGATCTACGAGCAGTACTTC

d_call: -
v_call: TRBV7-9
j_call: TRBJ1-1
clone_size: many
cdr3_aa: CASSVRVRTEAFF
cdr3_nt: TGTGCCAGCAGCGTCAGGGTTCGCACTGAAGCTTTCTTT

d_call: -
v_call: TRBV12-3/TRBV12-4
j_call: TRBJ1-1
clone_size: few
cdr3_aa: CASSLGTRTMNTEAFF
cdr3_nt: TGTGCCAGCAGTTTAGGGACCAGGACTATGAACACTGAAGCTTTCTTT

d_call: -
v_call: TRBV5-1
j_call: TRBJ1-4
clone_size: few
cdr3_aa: CASSLLAGTDEKLFF
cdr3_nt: TGCGCCAGCAGCTTGTTAGCAGGGACGGATGAAAAACTGTTTTTT

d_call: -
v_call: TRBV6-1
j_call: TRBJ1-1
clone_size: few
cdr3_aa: CASQDDLRTEAFF
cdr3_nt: TGTGCGTCGCAAGATGACTTAAGGACTGAAGCTTTCTTT

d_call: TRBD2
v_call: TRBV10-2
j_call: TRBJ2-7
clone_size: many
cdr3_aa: CASSEYRGGLYEQYF
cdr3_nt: TGCGCCAGCAGTGAGTACCGGGGAGGGCTCTACGAGCAGTACTTC

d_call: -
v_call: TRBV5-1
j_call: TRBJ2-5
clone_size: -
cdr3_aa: CASSLYPGQETQYF
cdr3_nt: TGCGCCAGCAGCTTGTATCCAGGGCAAGAGACCCAGTACTTC